The next 20 T cell receptor beta chains were all read from a single sample in a study of shared clonotypes between healthy human individuals. TCRdb's copy holds only in-frame clones and misses some; the assay was immunoSEQ multiplex PCR. The sample consists of around 2.1 million clones, about 92% of them appearing once. Only CD45RO-negative cells positively selected for CCR7 counted as naive CD8 cells, so terminally differentiated effector memory CD45RA+ cells were excluded. Specimen: naive CD8+ T cells from PBMCs. Receptors originate from a man aged 18-30 years in good health. Some clones in this sample may be carry-over from other donors' samples.

The CDR3 sequence: CASSATGLAGSTDTQYF. The CDR3 nucleotides are TGTGCCAGCAGCGCGACGGGACTAGCGGGTAGCACAGATACGCAGTATTTT. The genes are TRBV9 and TRBJ2-3, with 12 bases identical to TRBD2. The CDR3 covers 17 residues. Trimming took 3 bases from V and 0 from J; bases not matched to a gene: 5. Per germline, CDR1 SGDLS and CDR2 YYNGEE.

This chain links TRBV6-1 with TRBJ2-3; TRBD2 might be the D (6 bases). The CDR3 extends over 15 amino acids. Trimming left V 6 bases short and J 1 base short, with 14 bases between. From germline, CDR1 is MNHNS and CDR2 SASEGT. The CDR3 loop is CASRTGTARTDTQYF. For the CDR3, the DNA is TGTGCCAGCAGAACCGGGACTGCACGCACAGATACGCAGTATTTT.

V usage is TRBV27 and J usage is TRBJ2-7; 10 positions agree with TRBD2. The CDR3 is made up of 14 amino acids. Germline V gene lookup returns CDR1 MNHEY and CDR2 SMNVEV (reference sequence). V lost 4 bases to trimming and J lost 7 bases; unmatched junction nucleotides: 7. CDR3 in DNA: TGTGCCAGCAGTTCCCGGACTAGCGGTTGGGAGCAGTACTTC. Encoded protein: CASSSRTSGWEQYF.

This clone is a singleton in its sample. The chain has TRBV10-3 and TRBJ2-1; 10 bases agree with TRBD2. The CDR3 sequence is 14 residues long. The junction had 8 bases not matched to a gene; V was cut back by 7 bases and J by 8 bases. Germline assignment: CDR1 ENHRY and CDR2 SYGVKD. Here the CDR3 DNA reads TGTGCCATCACCCGCGGCCTAGCGGGAGATGAGCAGTTCTTC. Translating gives CAITRGLAGDEQFF.

This chain joins TRBV29-1 and TRBJ2-7; TRBD1 agrees at 10 bases. Germline lookup yields CDR1 SQVTM and CDR2 ANQGSEA. V was clipped by 5 bases and J by 5 bases; unmatched bases: 6. The CDR3 length is 13 residues. Written as DNA, the CDR3 is TGCAGCGTTACTCTGACAGGGGGCCACGAGCAGTACTTC. Protein sequence: CSVTLTGGHEQYF.

The CDR3 reads CASSSTDTQYF. The CDR3 DNA reads TGTGCCAGCAGTAGCACAGATACGCAGTATTTT. The gene calls are TRBV9 and TRBJ2-3; D is ambiguous. Germline loops: CDR1 SGDLS, CDR2 YYNGEE. Trimming pared 5 bases from V and 0 bases from J, leaving 1 base between. This CDR3 is built from 11 residues. Supplemented by reference TRBV9 and TRBJ2-3, the full variable domain reads DSGVTQTPKHLITATGQRVTLRCSPRSGDLSVYWYQQSLDQGLQFLIQYYNGEERAKGNILERFSAQQFPDLHSELNLSSLELGDSALYFCASSSTDTQYFGPGTRLTVL.

This clone was recorded once. Within the sample, other DNA sequences also encode this same CDR3. This chain links TRBV27 with TRBJ2-3; D unclear. The CDR3 is 13 residues long. The V end was cut by 5 bases, the J end by 4 bases, with 10 bases between. CDR1 is MNHEY and CDR2 is SMNVEV in the germline V gene (reference sequence). This CDR3 is CASSPRQADTQYF. The CDR3 region has the DNA TGTGCCAGCAGTCCAAGACAAGCAGATACGCAGTATTTT.

This clone was recorded a few times. J is TRBJ1-5 and V is TRBV7-8; D gene ambiguous. The CDR3 has 14 residues. V lost 1 base, J lost 7 bases, and 11 bases lay in between. Germline V gene data show CDR1 as SGHVS and CDR2 as FQNEAQ. Here the CDR3 reads CASSLGQARQPQHF. In DNA form, the CDR3 reads TGTGCCAGCAGCTTAGGGCAGGCTCGGCAGCCCCAGCATTTT.

This sequence joins TRBV29-1 and TRBJ2-1; 12 nucleotides line up with TRBD2. CDR1 is SQVTM, CDR2 ANQGSEA, per germline. V gave up 0 bases and J gave up 2 bases; unmatched junction bases: 11. This CDR3 is built from 19 residues. The CDR3 spells CSVEEGSRRTSGTYNEQFF. CDR3 DNA sequence: TGCAGCGTTGAAGAGGGGTCGCGGCGGACTAGCGGGACCTACAATGAGCAGTTCTTC.

The chain joins TRBV2 to TRBJ2-2, with TRBD1 as a possible D gene (5 bases). In germline, CDR1 is SNHLY, CDR2 FYNNEI. The length of the CDR3 is 13 residues. V dropped 11 bases and J dropped 8 bases, with 18 bases sitting between them. As DNA, the CDR3 is TGTGCCCACAGGCCTATAGCAGGAGGGGAGCTGTTTTTT. Protein sequence: CAHRPIAGGELFF. Using reference TRBV2 and TRBJ2-2 for the parts outside the CDR3, the full variable domain is EPEVTQTPSHQVTQMGQEVILRCVPISNHLYFYWYRQILGQKVEFLVSFYNNEISEKSEIFDDQFSVERPDGSNFTLKIRSTKLEDSAMYFCAHRPIAGGELFFGEGSRLTVL.

Here the CDR3 reads CASSVGAQLREETQYF. The CDR3 DNA reads TGTGCCAGCAGCGTCGGGGCCCAACTAAGGGAGGAGACCCAGTACTTC. V usage is TRBV7-9 and J usage is TRBJ2-5; D assignment may be TRBD1 or TRBD2 (5 bases each). CDR1 is SEHNR, CDR2 FQNEAQ, per germline (reference sequence). V lost 5 bases to trimming and J lost 5 bases, with 21 bases between them. The CDR3 runs to 16 residues.

The chain recombines TRBV13 with TRBJ1-1; no firm D call. V dropped 2 bases and J dropped 6 bases, with 7 bases sitting between them. Germline assignment: CDR1 PRHDT and CDR2 FYEKMQ (reference sequence). The CDR3 is made up of 12 amino acids. For the CDR3, the DNA is TGTGCCAGCAGCTTAATACAAGCTGAAGCTTTCTTT. Translation: CASSLIQAEAFF. The full variable domain, its missing parts supplied by reference TRBV13 and TRBJ1-1, is AAGVIQSPRHLIKEKRETATLKCYPIPRHDTVYWYQQGPGQDPQFLISFYEKMQSDKGSIPDRFSAQQFSDYHSELNMSSLELGDSALYFCASSLIQAEAFFGQGTRLTVV.

V gene TRBV21-1 combines with J gene TRBJ2-1; the table's D call TRBD1 went unverified against the DNA. TRBV21-1 is flagged as a pseudogene. This CDR3 is built from 16 residues. For the CDR3, the DNA is TGTGCCAGCAGCAAAGGGGGCAGACAGGGAGATAATGAGCAGTTCTTC. Its translation: CASSKGGRQGDNEQFF.

J is TRBJ2-2 and V is TRBV2, with D possibly TRBD2 on 6 matching bases. Per the germline V gene, CDR1 is SNHLY and CDR2 is FYNNEI. Between the trimmed V and J ends, which lost 7 bases and 1 base, there was a span of 7 bases. The CDR3 is made up of 13 amino acids. CDR3 DNA: TGTGCCAGCATGGGGGGGAACACCGGGGAGCTGTTTTTT. Residues: CASMGGNTGELFF.

The CDR3 DNA is TGTGCCTTGGGGAGCAGGACGAAATCTGGAAACACCATATATTTT. Translating it yields CALGSRTKSGNTIYF. The rearrangement links TRBV30 to TRBJ1-3, with D uncertain. The V gene's germline CDR1 is GTSNPN and CDR2 SVGIG (reference sequence). Between the trimmed V and J ends, which lost 7 bases and 1 base, there was a span of 17 bases. The CDR3 is 15 residues long. Using reference TRBV30 and TRBJ1-3 for the parts outside the CDR3, the full variable domain is SQTIHQWPATLVQPVGSPLSLECTVEGTSNPNLYWYRQAAGRGLQLLFYSVGIGQISSEVPQNLSASRPQDRQFILSSKKLLLSDSGFYLCALGSRTKSGNTIYFGEGSWLTVV.

The chain joins TRBV19 to TRBJ2-3; tentatively, D is TRBD1 (6 bases). The V gene's germline CDR1 is LNHDA and CDR2 SQIVND (reference sequence). V was cut by 3 bases and J by 2 bases, with 12 bases left in between. CDR3 size: 15 residues. This chain's CDR3 is CASSIRPGATDTQYF. The CDR3 DNA reads TGTGCCAGTAGTATCCGGCCAGGGGCCACAGATACGCAGTATTTT.

The chain is built from TRBV28 and TRBJ1-1, with D unclear. The CDR3 runs to 11 residues. Germline CDR1 MDHEN, CDR2 SYDVKM. V dropped 6 bases and J dropped 7 bases, with 9 bases sitting between them. The CDR3 spells CASRFDGEAFF. CDR3 coding DNA: TGTGCCAGCAGGTTTGACGGTGAAGCTTTCTTT.

The rearrangement uses TRBV4-2 and TRBJ2-5, with a possible D match to TRBD2 (6 bases). Germline V gene data show CDR1 as LGHNA and CDR2 as YNFKEQ. Trimming shortened V by 1 base and J by 5 bases, and 17 bases separated the two germline ends. CDR3 size: 16 residues. CDR3 sequence reads: CASSQVAGGEDETQYF. The CDR3 DNA is TGTGCCAGCAGCCAAGTAGCCGGAGGGGAGGATGAGACCCAGTACTTC.

This chain connects TRBV18 to TRBJ2-3; 8 bases are a match to TRBD1. Germline CDR1 is KGHSH and CDR2 is LQKENI. The J segment lost 4 bases and the V segment lost 5 bases, leaving 8 bases of the junction unmatched. This CDR3 has 15 residues. CDR3 in amino acids: CASSSTGGIADTQYF. The DNA of the CDR3 is TGTGCCAGCTCATCCACAGGGGGAATCGCAGATACGCAGTATTTT.

Concerning this clone itself: The same CDR3 can be traced to other DNA sequences in this sample. The chain employs TRBV28 and TRBJ2-1; D gene unclear. CDR1 MDHEN and CDR2 SYDVKM come from the germline V gene. The CDR3 contains 13 residues. Trimming shortened V by 3 bases and J by 4 bases, and 7 bases separated the two germline ends. The CDR3 sequence is CASSLEGYNEQFF. CDR3 bases: TGTGCCAGCAGTTTGGAAGGGTACAATGAGCAGTTCTTC.